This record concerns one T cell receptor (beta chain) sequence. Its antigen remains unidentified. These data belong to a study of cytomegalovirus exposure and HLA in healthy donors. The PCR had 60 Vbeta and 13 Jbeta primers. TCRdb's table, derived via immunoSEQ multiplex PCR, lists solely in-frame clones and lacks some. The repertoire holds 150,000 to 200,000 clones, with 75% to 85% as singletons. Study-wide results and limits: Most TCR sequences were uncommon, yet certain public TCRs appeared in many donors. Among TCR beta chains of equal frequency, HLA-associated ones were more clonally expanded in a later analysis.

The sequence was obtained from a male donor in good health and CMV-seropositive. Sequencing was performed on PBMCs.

The CDR3 region has the DNA TGCGCCAGCAGCTTCGGGTCGGAAAACTATGGCTACACCTTC. It encodes CASSFGSENYGYTF. The chain uses TRBV5-1 and TRBJ1-2; no definite D call. CDR3 length: 14 amino acids. Germline V gene sequence: CDR1 SGHRS, CDR2 YFSETQ. Trimming took off 2 bases at V and 2 bases at J, with 10 bases between the two ends. Full variable domain (remainder filled in from reference TRBV5-1 and TRBJ1-2): KAGVTQTPRYLIKTRGQQVTLSCSPISGHRSVSWYQQTPGQGLQFLFEYFSETQRNKGNFPGRFSGRQFSNSRSEMNVSTLELGDSALYLCASSFGSENYGYTFGSGTRLTVV.